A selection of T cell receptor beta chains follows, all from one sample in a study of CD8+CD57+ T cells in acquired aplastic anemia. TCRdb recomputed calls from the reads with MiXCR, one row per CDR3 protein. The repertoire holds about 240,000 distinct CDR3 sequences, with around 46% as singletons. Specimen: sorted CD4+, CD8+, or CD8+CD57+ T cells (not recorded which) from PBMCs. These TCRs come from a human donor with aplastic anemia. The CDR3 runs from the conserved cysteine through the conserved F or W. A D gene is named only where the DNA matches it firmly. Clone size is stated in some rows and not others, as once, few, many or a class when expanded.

TGTGCCAGCAGCCCAGAAATGTCGGGCCCCTACGAGCAGTACTTC	CASSPEMSGPYEQYF	15	TRBJ2-7	-	TRBV7-6	-
TGTGCCAGCAGCGTAGTTGGGGGCAGTGAGACCCAGTACTTC	CASSVVGGSETQYF	14	TRBJ2-5	-	TRBV9	-
TGTGCCAGCAGCGCCAGGACAGCGAACACTGAAGCTTTC	CASSARTANTEAF	13	TRBJ2-6	-	TRBV7-6	-
TGTGCCTGGGATAGCGGGGGGGCTCACTACGAGCAGTACTTC	CAWDSGGAHYEQYF	14	TRBJ2-7	-	TRBV30	TRBD2
TGTGCCAGCAGTTTGATAGGACTAGCGGGGGGCGCAGATACGCAGTATTTT	CASSLIGLAGGADTQYF	17	TRBJ2-3	many	TRBV12-3/TRBV12-4	TRBD2
TGTGCCACCAGCAGATTAGCGGGGAACACTGAAGCTTTCTTT	CATSRLAGNTEAFF	14	TRBJ1-1	once	TRBV15	-
TGCGCCAGCAGCCGACCTCCCCAAGGGCGCGTTTATGGCTACACCTTC	CASSRPPQGRVYGYTF	16	TRBJ1-2	-	TRBV2	-
TGTGCCAGCAGCTTAGGAGGGTCGACGGAGCAAGAGACCCAGTACTTC	CASSLGGSTEQETQYF	16	TRBJ2-5	many	TRBV7-9	-
TGTGCCTGGAGTGGGGGCGAGGCCCACACCGGGGAGCTGTTTTTT	CAWSGGEAHTGELFF	15	TRBJ2-2	-	TRBV30	-
TGCAGCGTTGAAGATCTGCACAGCGGCGCTGAAGCTTTCTTT	CSVEDLHSGAEAFF	14	TRBJ1-1	-	TRBV29-1	-
TGTGCCAGCAGTGCTGGGAAAGCTAACTATGGCTACACCTTC	CASSAGKANYGYTF	14	TRBJ1-2	-	TRBV6-5	-
TGTGCCAGCAGCCAGGTCCCAATAGAGACCCAGTACTTC	CASSQVPIETQYF	13	TRBJ2-5	many	TRBV6-6	-
TGTGCCAGCAGACAGAACACTGAAGCTTTCTTT	CASRQNTEAFF	11	TRBJ1-1	many	TRBV7-9	-
TGTGCCAGCAGTGAAAGGGTTTACAACACTGAAGCTTTCTTT	CASSERVYNTEAFF	14	TRBJ1-1	-	TRBV6-1	-
TGTGCCAGCAGTGAAGGGGGACAGGGAGCCTCTGGGGCCAACGTCCTGACTTTC	CASSEGGQGASGANVLTF	18	TRBJ2-6	many	TRBV2	TRBD1
TGTGCCAGCAGCTTACTCCTATCTTCCTACGAGCAGTACTTC	CASSLLLSSYEQYF	14	TRBJ2-7	-	TRBV7-2	-
TGTGCCAGCAGCGTAGCTTCCGGTTATGGCTACACCTTC	CASSVASGYGYTF	13	TRBJ1-2	-	TRBV7-4	-
TGTGCCAGCAGCTTTCCCGGGACGGTCTACGAGCAGTACTTC	CASSFPGTVYEQYF	14	TRBJ2-7	many	TRBV7-2	-